This T cell receptor beta chain derives from a study of blood T cell repertoires in COVID-19. Across the study: Some COVID-19 samples were acute and others convalescent; all came from the United States, Italy and Spain.

With 1 base clipped from V and 5 bases from J, the junction kept 10 bases outside the gene matches. Germline V gene data show CDR1 as MGHRA and CDR2 as YSYEKL. The CDR3 runs 17 residues. Original data processing: Reference gene primer amplification yielded estimated nucleated cell counts. Data came from immunoSEQ multiplex PCR; TCRdb stores just in-frame clones and leaves some out. V and J calls and clone size follow that table, whereas D and trimming were derived from the DNA. The sample shows 40,000 to 50,000 clones, 88% of them seen only once. This chain links TRBV4-1 with TRBJ2-1, with 8 positions matching TRBD2. Material for sequencing was peripheral blood. The receptor comes from a human donor in a cohort sampled during active COVID-19. The CDR3 DNA reads TGCGCCAGCAGCCAAGTATCAAGCGGGAGTGTCAACAATGAGCAGTTCTTC. It codes for CASSQVSSGSVNNEQFF.